The 27 T cell receptor beta chains presented below share a single source sample, sequenced in a study of CD8+ T cells in alopecia areata. Following RNA extraction, reverse transcription yielded cDNA that acted as the sequencing template. The method was immunoSEQ multiplex PCR; TCRdb's version includes in-frame clones alone and lacks a portion of them. The repertoire has under 150,000 clones, 50% to 65% of them found once; the top ten carry 3% to 4%. Treatment given: oral pan-JAK inhibitor, 5-10 mg twice daily. The specimen comprised CD4+ T cells sorted from blood, sampled at week 24, from a patient treated with tofacitinib. Receptors were obtained from a human donor with alopecia areata.

V is TRBV4-3 and J is TRBJ2-3, with no clear D. CDR3 length equals 14 residues. Trimming removed 2 bases from V and 6 bases from J, with 12 bases in between. Per the germline V gene, CDR1 is LGHNA and CDR2 is YSLEER. In DNA form, the CDR3 reads TGCGCCAGCAGCCAAACCCGGTACCGGGATACGCAGTATTTT. This encodes CASSQTRYRDTQYF.

A single count supports this clone. Other DNA sequences in this specimen translate into the identical CDR3. The chain has TRBV30 and TRBJ2-5; D not resolved. Trimming left V 0 bases short and J 4 bases short, with 6 bases between. This CDR3 contains 12 residues. The germline V gene encodes CDR1 GTSNPN and CDR2 SVGIG (reference sequence). The CDR3 loop reads CAWSVLRETQYF. CDR3 nucleotides: TGTGCCTGGAGTGTACTTCGAGAGACCCAGTACTTC.

CDR3 amino acids: CASSSTGGYEQFF. In DNA form, the CDR3 reads TGTGCCAGCAGCTCGACAGGGGGGTATGAGCAGTTCTTC. The gene calls are TRBV5-4 and TRBJ2-1, with TRBD1 matching over 9 bases. The CDR3 is 13 amino acids. Trimming at V came to 3 bases and at J to 8 bases, leaving 3 bases not matched to a gene. CDR1 and CDR2 from the germline V gene are SGHNT and YYREEE (reference sequence). The full variable domain, in which reference TRBV5-4 and TRBJ2-1 provide the parts outside the CDR3, is ETGVTQSPTHLIKTRGQQVTLRCSSQSGHNTVSWYQQALGQGPQFIFQYYREEENGRGNFPPRFSGLQFPNYSSELNVNALELDDSALYLCASSSTGGYEQFFGPGTRLTVL.

V and J are TRBV9 and TRBJ1-4; no reliable D call. CDR3 length: 16 amino acids. The V end lost 4 bases, the J end lost 0 bases, and 13 bases lay between the germline ends. Germline V gene sequence: CDR1 SGDLS, CDR2 YYNGEE. CDR3 bases: TGTGCCAGCAGCAAAGGCCAGACTTCAACTAATGAAAAACTGTTTTTT. This codes for CASSKGQTSTNEKLFF.

This clone was counted a single time. The chain employs TRBV2 and TRBJ1-5; weak D call: TRBD1 (5 bases). Germline CDR1 is SNHLY and CDR2 is FYNNEI. V lost 5 bases to trimming and J lost 3 bases, with 8 bases between them. CDR3 length: 13 amino acids. The CDR3 DNA follows: TGTGCCAGCAGTCAGGGTTTCAATCAGCCCCAGCATTTT. Protein product: CASSQGFNQPQHF.

The chain combines TRBV15 with TRBJ2-3; the D gene is possibly TRBD2 (6 bases). This CDR3 has 16 residues. Trimming stripped 0 bases from V and 1 base from J, with 11 bases between. Germline CDR1 is LNHNV and CDR2 is YYDKDF (reference sequence). DNA for the CDR3: TGTGCCACCAGCAGAGATGGCGGGGCTGGCACAGATACGCAGTATTTT. It codes for CATSRDGGAGTDTQYF. The whole variable domain, remainder taken from reference TRBV15 and TRBJ2-3, is DAMVIQNPRYQVTQFGKPVTLSCSQTLNHNVMYWYQQKSSQAPKLLFHYYDKDFNNEADTPDNFQSRRPNTSFCFLDIRSPGLGDTAMYLCATSRDGGAGTDTQYFGPGTRLTVL.

The chain joins TRBV7-3 to TRBJ2-5, with D perhaps matching TRBD1 (5 bases). The V end was cut by 5 bases, the J end by 2 bases, with 9 bases between. The CDR3 runs to 13 residues. Germline V gene data show CDR1 as SGHTA and CDR2 as FQGTGA. The DNA for the CDR3 is TGTGCCAGCAGCACCCGACAGCAAGAGACCCAGTACTTC. It translates to CASSTRQQETQYF.

This chain uses TRBV6-5 with TRBJ2-2, with 11 positions matching TRBD1. Germline values: CDR1 MNHEY, CDR2 SVGAGI. The CDR3 is 14 amino acids. J lost 7 bases, V lost 6 bases, and 4 bases had no gene match. The CDR3 DNA is TGTGCCAGCAGGGGACAGGGGGTTAGCGGGGAGCTGTTTTTT. It specifies CASRGQGVSGELFF.

Comments on this clone: A read error may account for a junction end that differs from germline. J is TRBJ2-5 and V is TRBV13, with TRBD1 as a possible D gene (5 bases). CDR1 and CDR2 (germline): PRHDT, FYEKMQ (reference sequence). The CDR3 totals 12 residues. CDR3 nucleotide sequence: TGTGCCAGCAGCGTAGGCCAGGGGACCCAGTACTTC. Translated, it gives CASSVGQGTQYF. Variable domain in full (rest from reference TRBV13 and TRBJ2-5): AAGVIQSPRHLIKEKRETATLKCYPIPRHDTVYWYQQGPGQDPQFLISFYEKMQSDKGSIPDRFSAQQFSDYHSELNMSSLELGDSALYFCASSVGQGTQYFGPGTRLLVL.

This chain joins TRBV10-3 and TRBJ1-2, with D uncertain. Germline-derived CDR1 and CDR2 are ENHRY and SYGVKD. Trimming shortened V by 2 bases and J by 3 bases, and 13 bases separated the two germline ends. The CDR3 extends over 15 amino acids. CDR3 DNA: TGTGCCATCAGTGAGACAGAACTCCGGGACTATGGCTACACCTTC. Translation: CAISETELRDYGYTF.

A single count supports this clone. The V and J genes are TRBV6-5 and TRBJ2-5, with a weak D call TRBD2 (5 bases). Trimming cost V 6 bases and J 9 bases, with 17 bases left between them. The CDR3 is made up of 13 amino acids. Germline CDR1 reads MNHEY; CDR2 reads SVGAGI. The CDR3 DNA sequence: TGTGCCAGCAGCACCGACGGTTTCGGGGCCCAGTACTTC. The encoded protein is CASSTDGFGAQYF.

The rearrangement joins TRBV2 to TRBJ1-1; D uncertain. Germline CDR1 SNHLY, CDR2 FYNNEI. The V gene lost 4 bases and the J gene lost 1 base, with 4 bases spanning the gap. The CDR3 spans 12 residues. This CDR3 is CASSVANTEAFF. For the CDR3, the DNA is TGTGCCAGCAGTGTGGCGAACACTGAAGCTTTCTTT.

This rearrangement joins TRBV9 to TRBJ1-1; D gene unclear. There are 15 residues in the CDR3. The V end lost 0 bases, the J end lost 1 base, and 10 bases lay between the germline ends. CDR1 is SGDLS and CDR2 is YYNGEE in the germline V gene. This CDR3 reads CASSVAGRQNTEAFF. The CDR3 DNA sequence: TGTGCCAGCAGCGTAGCTGGGCGGCAGAACACTGAAGCTTTCTTT.

This clone appeared once. The V gene is TRBV2, the J gene TRBJ1-1, with a tentative D call TRBD1 (6 bases). Germline V gives CDR1 SNHLY, CDR2 FYNNEI. The CDR3 loop spans 14 amino acids. Trimming removed 4 bases from V and 4 bases from J, with 13 bases in between. The CDR3 DNA is TGTGCCAGCAGTGCACAGGGAGGGATCACTGAAGCTTTCTTT. Amino acids: CASSAQGGITEAFF.

This rearrangement joins TRBV7-2 to TRBJ2-6, with D tentatively TRBD1 (6 bases). There are 18 residues in the CDR3. Germline V lookup: CDR1 SGHTA, CDR2 FQGNSA. Trimming took 3 bases from V and 0 from J, leaving 15 bases between them. DNA for the CDR3: TGTGCCAGCAGCTTGGGGGCAGGGGCGATCTCTGGGGCCAACGTCCTGACTTTC. The encoded protein is CASSLGAGAISGANVLTF.

V gene TRBV4-1 combines with J gene TRBJ2-3, with D possibly TRBD1 on 6 matching bases. The CDR3 length is 13 residues. V lost 10 bases, J lost 3 bases, and 14 bases lay in between. The germline V gene encodes CDR1 MGHRA and CDR2 YSYEKL. DNA of the CDR3: TGCGCCACTAAAATTACAGGGACAGATACGCAGTATTTT. This sequence encodes CATKITGTDTQYF.

J is TRBJ1-1 and V is TRBV30; D gene ambiguous. Per germline, CDR1 GTSNPN and CDR2 SVGIG (reference sequence). V was trimmed by 1 base and J by 0 bases, leaving 9 bases between them. The CDR3 extends over 14 amino acids. The CDR3 loop is CAWSGSSLNTEAFF. The CDR3 coding sequence is TGTGCCTGGAGTGGATCCTCACTGAACACTGAAGCTTTCTTT.

This clone has a single count. The J gene is TRBJ2-5, the V gene TRBV29-1, with D perhaps matching TRBD1 or TRBD2 (5 bases each). The V gene lost 3 bases and the J gene lost 2 bases, with 16 bases spanning the gap. CDR1 and CDR2 from the germline V gene are SQVTM and ANQGSEA. There are 15 residues in the CDR3. Written as DNA, the CDR3 is TGCAGCGTTGACGGGTTAGTGGGGACGCAAGAGACCCAGTACTTC. Translated, it gives CSVDGLVGTQETQYF.

V gene TRBV19 combines with J gene TRBJ2-5; D ambiguous. The CDR3 is made up of 13 amino acids. Per the germline V gene, CDR1 is LNHDA and CDR2 is SQIVND (reference sequence). Deletions cut 5 bases from V and 5 bases from J, with 12 bases between. CDR3 amino acids: CASSAQDRETQYF. The CDR3, as DNA: TGTGCCAGTAGTGCCCAGGATCGGGAGACCCAGTACTTC.

In its sample, this clone was seen a few times. This rearrangement joins TRBV6-5 to TRBJ2-1; D remains unclear. Germline-derived CDR1 and CDR2 are MNHEY and SVGAGI. Trimming took off 5 bases at V and 9 bases at J, with 11 bases between the two ends. The CDR3 totals 12 residues. Here the CDR3 DNA reads TGTGCCAGCAGTGATCACGGTGGTGAGCAGTTCTTC. Its protein product is CASSDHGGEQFF.

The rearrangement uses TRBV6-5 and TRBJ1-1; no clear D. The V gene's germline CDR1 is MNHEY and CDR2 SVGAGI. V lost 7 bases and J lost 0, with 9 bases in between. The CDR3 totals 13 residues. The CDR3, as DNA: TGTGCCAGCACTGCCCTCATGAACACTGAAGCTTTCTTT. Translating it yields CASTALMNTEAFF.

The CDR3 loop reads CASSSYRYTEAFF. The CDR3, as DNA: TGTGCCAGCAGCTCCTACAGGTACACTGAAGCTTTCTTT. V usage is TRBV7-2 and J usage is TRBJ1-1; TRBD1 might be the D (5 bases). CDR3 size: 13 residues. The V end was cut by 4 bases, the J end by 3 bases, with 9 bases between. Per germline, CDR1 SGHTA and CDR2 FQGNSA.

This clone has just a few counts. The CDR3 bases are TGTGCCTGGAGCGAACAGGGATACAATGAGCAGTTCTTC. Encoded protein: CAWSEQGYNEQFF. The genes are TRBV30 and TRBJ2-1; TRBD1 is a possible D gene (6 bases). The CDR3 covers 13 residues. V lost 3 bases and J lost 4, with 10 bases in between. CDR1 and CDR2 (germline): GTSNPN, SVGIG (reference sequence).

This chain connects TRBV18 to TRBJ2-1, with 9 bases aligning to TRBD2. Germline V gene sequence: CDR1 KGHSH, CDR2 LQKENI. The CDR3 consists of 15 residues. The trim removed 0 bases at V and 9 bases at J, leaving 6 bases unmatched. CDR3 coding DNA: TGTGCCAGCTCACCACCGAGTCTAGCGGGGAGTGAGCAGTTCTTC. Encoded protein: CASSPPSLAGSEQFF.

This chain uses TRBV29-1 with TRBJ2-3; 10 positions agree with TRBD2. Germline V gene data show CDR1 as SQVTM and CDR2 as ANQGSEA. This CDR3 is built from 15 residues. V lost 7 bases and J lost 4; bases outside the gene matches: 11. CDR3: CSAEPRSGGADTQYF. CDR3 DNA sequence: TGCAGCGCCGAGCCTAGGAGCGGGGGGGCAGATACGCAGTATTTT.

The chain couples TRBV6-5 to TRBJ2-7, with 9 bases lining up with TRBD2. The length of the CDR3 is 15 residues. Trimming took 0 bases from V and 3 from J; bases not matched to a gene: 3. Germline V gene lookup returns CDR1 MNHEY and CDR2 SVGAGI. CDR3 nucleotide sequence: TGTGCCAGCAGTTACTCTTTAGCGGGAGACTACGAGCAGTACTTC. The encoded protein is CASSYSLAGDYEQYF.

V and J are TRBV7-2 and TRBJ1-5, with TRBD1 identical over 11 bases. Per the germline V gene, CDR1 is SGHTA and CDR2 is FQGNSA. The CDR3 sequence is 15 residues long. With 5 bases clipped from V and 6 bases from J, the junction kept 6 bases outside the gene matches. CDR3 DNA: TGTGCCAGCAGCCTCGGACAGGGGGCAGGTCAGCCCCAGCATTTT. Protein product: CASSLGQGAGQPQHF.